This T cell receptor beta chain was documented in a study of blood T cell repertoires in COVID-19. About the study: Material from acute and convalescent COVID-19 was sourced from the United States, Italy and Spain.

Sequencing was performed with immunoSEQ multiplex PCR; in TCRdb, only in-frame clones are kept and a portion is missing. The table lists roughly 230,000 clones, about four fifths of them singletons. In germline, CDR1 is LNHDA, CDR2 SQIVND (reference sequence). This CDR3 contains 17 residues. Clinical histories supplied by participants themselves formed the basis of cohort assignment. All recovered Cohort 3 donors got two negative PCRs, got clearance, or saw symptom resolution. With respect to this clone: A read error may account for a junction end that differs from germline.

This sequence originates from a man between 45 and 60 years old who had recovered from COVID-19. J is TRBJ1-3 and V is TRBV19; 7 nucleotides match TRBD1. The sample consisted of PBMCs or T cells enriched from blood (not recorded which). CDR3 protein: CASSPWGDRAFGYTIYF. The CDR3 DNA reads as TGTGCCAGTAGCCCCTGGGGTGACAGGGCGTTTGGATACACCATATATTTT.